Below, 5 T cell receptor beta chains from the same sample are listed, as sequenced in a study of a mutant IDH1 vaccine in newly diagnosed glioma. The time point denotes: baseline, week 1 (first vaccination visit). As to treatment: pre-vaccination baseline after standard-of-care therapy. This table comes from immunoSEQ multiplex PCR, and its TCRdb copy is limited to in-frame clones, with some not included. The table includes around 89,000 clones, about 80% detected once. The sequencing used PBMCs, collected from a glioma patient treated with radiotherapy, temozolomide or both. Receptors originate from a woman between 50 and 59 years old with glioma.

This chain joins TRBV6-6 and TRBJ1-4; D not resolved. The ends were cut back, 2 bases at V and 0 bases at J, with 4 bases in the middle. Looked up from germline, CDR1 is MNHNY and CDR2 is SVGAGI (reference sequence). This CDR3 comprises 14 residues. The CDR3 loop reads CASSYIATNEKLFF. The CDR3 nucleotides read TGTGCCAGCAGTTACATCGCAACTAATGAAAAACTGTTTTTT.

The chain is built from TRBV7-9 and TRBJ1-6; 9 bases line up with TRBD1. This CDR3 is built from 14 residues. The V gene's germline CDR1 is SEHNR and CDR2 FQNEAQ (reference sequence). V was pared by 4 bases and J by 8 bases, with 3 bases of the junction left unmatched. DNA of the CDR3: TGTGCCAGCAGCTCAGGGACAGGGCATTCACCCCTCCACTTT. Translated, it gives CASSSGTGHSPLHF. The full variable domain, in which reference TRBV7-9 and TRBJ1-6 provide the parts outside the CDR3, is DTGVSQNPRHKITKRGQNVTFRCDPISEHNRLYWYRQTLGQGPEFLTYFQNEAQLEKSRLLSDRFSAERPKGSFSTLEIQRTEQGDSAMYLCASSSGTGHSPLHFGNGTRLTVT.

The rearrangement links TRBV29-1 to TRBJ2-7, with TRBD1 identical over 10 bases. J gave up 6 bases and V 5 bases, and 4 bases lay outside the gene matches. The germline gives CDR1 SQVTM, CDR2 ANQGSEA. CDR3 size: 12 residues. The CDR3 DNA is TGCAGCGTTAGGGACAGGGGCCCCGAGCAGTACTTC. Its protein is CSVRDRGPEQYF.

This chain joins TRBV5-1 and TRBJ1-2; 8 bases fit TRBD1. V was pared by 3 bases and J by 8 bases, with 6 bases of the junction left unmatched. Germline V gives CDR1 SGHRS, CDR2 YFSETQ. The CDR3 loop spans 13 amino acids. The CDR3 protein is CASSWQTGEGYTF. The CDR3 DNA follows: TGCGCCAGCAGCTGGCAGACAGGGGAGGGCTACACCTTC.

The genes are TRBV30 and TRBJ1-5; 8 nucleotides agree with TRBD1. V lost 4 bases, J lost 2 bases, and 7 bases stayed unmatched. Germline V CDR1 and CDR2: GTSNPN, SVGIG (reference sequence). This CDR3 is built from 15 residues. DNA of the CDR3: TGTGCCTGGACCCTCCCGGGACAGGGCAATCAGCCCCAGCATTTT. Its translation is CAWTLPGQGNQPQHF.